These 5 T cell receptor beta chains were all obtained from the same sample, sequenced in a study of regulatory T cells in long-lasting Graves disease. For TCR beta, libraries came from iRepertoire HTBI primers and Arm-PCR of CDR3 regions. TCRdb fed the multiplex PCR reads into MiXCR, producing one record per CDR3 protein. The sample has over 500,000 distinct CDR3 sequences, roughly 15% seen once; the top ten hold about 17%. Documented time point: newly diagnosed GD, antithyroid drugs for less than 3 months. Scientists built the TCR library using RNA that was extracted from PBMCs. The sample was also reused in another study, on T cells in Graves' hyperthyroidism and ophthalmopathy.

Sequenced here: peripheral blood mononuclear cells (PBMCs), sampled at new diagnosis, from a patient treated with antithyroid drugs. These receptors originate from a woman younger than 45 with Graves disease.

This clonotype appeared a single time. A much bigger clone sits one base away, suggesting this may be a read error. V usage is TRBV11-2 and J usage is TRBJ2-5, with unresolved D. Near its end, the DNA agrees better with TRBJ2-1, so the J call may be wrong. The CDR3 runs 16 residues. CDR1 is SGHAT and CDR2 is FQNNGV in the germline V gene. The CDR3 spells CASSLDLGRLGYEQFF. DNA of the CDR3: TGTGCCAGCAGCTTAGATCTAGGTCGGCTCGGCTATGAGCAGTTCTTC.

This chain links TRBV5-1 with TRBJ2-7; 8 bases align to TRBD1. Germline V lookup: CDR1 SGHRS, CDR2 YFSETQ. The J segment lost 0 bases and the V segment lost 4 bases, leaving 6 bases of the junction unmatched. This CDR3 is 15 amino acids long. The CDR3 DNA reads TGCGCCAGCAGCATCGGACAGGGAAACTCCTACGAGCAGTACTTC. This encodes CASSIGQGNSYEQYF.

Ten or more counts support this clonotype. V is TRBV3-1 and J is TRBJ2-1, with TRBD2 identical over 7 bases. This CDR3 has 15 residues. Per the germline V gene, CDR1 is LGHDT and CDR2 is YNNKEL (reference sequence). The trim removed 4 bases at V and 3 bases at J, leaving 6 bases unmatched. The CDR3 DNA reads as TGTGCCAGCAGCCTCAACGGGAGGCTCTACAATGAGCAGTTCTTC. Protein: CASSLNGRLYNEQFF.

This clonotype was observed a handful of times. The chain is built from TRBV11-2 and TRBJ2-1; tentatively, D is TRBD1 (5 bases). V dropped 5 bases and J dropped 4 bases, with 18 bases sitting between them. The CDR3 runs 16 residues. CDR1 is SGHAT, CDR2 FQNNGV, per germline. CDR3 bases: TGTGCCAGCAGCAACCCAGGGTTTGGGCTTTACAATGAGCAGTTCTTC. Translated: CASSNPGFGLYNEQFF.

A note on this clonotype: Being one base from a much bigger clone, this may be a read error. This sequence joins TRBV29-1 and TRBJ1-1; D gene uncertain. Per the germline V gene, CDR1 is SQVTM and CDR2 is ANQGSEA. CDR3 length: 11 amino acids. The CDR3 DNA reads as TGCAGCGTTGATGGCAACACTAAAGCTTTCTTT. Encoded protein: CSVDGNTKAFF.